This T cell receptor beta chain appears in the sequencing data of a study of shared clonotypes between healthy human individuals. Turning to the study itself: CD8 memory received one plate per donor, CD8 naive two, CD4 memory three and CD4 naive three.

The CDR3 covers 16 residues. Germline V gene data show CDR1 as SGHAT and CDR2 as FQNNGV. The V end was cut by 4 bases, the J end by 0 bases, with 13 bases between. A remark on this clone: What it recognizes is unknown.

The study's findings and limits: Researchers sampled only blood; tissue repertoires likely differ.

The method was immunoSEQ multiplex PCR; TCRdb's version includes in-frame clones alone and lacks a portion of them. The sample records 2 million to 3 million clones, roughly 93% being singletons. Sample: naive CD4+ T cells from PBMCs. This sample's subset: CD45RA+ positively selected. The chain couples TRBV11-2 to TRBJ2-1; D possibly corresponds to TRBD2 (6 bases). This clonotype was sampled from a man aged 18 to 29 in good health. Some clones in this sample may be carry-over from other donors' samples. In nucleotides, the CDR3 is TGTGCCAGCAGCTATAGCGGTGACAACTCCTACAATGAGCAGTTCTTC. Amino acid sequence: CASSYSGDNSYNEQFF.